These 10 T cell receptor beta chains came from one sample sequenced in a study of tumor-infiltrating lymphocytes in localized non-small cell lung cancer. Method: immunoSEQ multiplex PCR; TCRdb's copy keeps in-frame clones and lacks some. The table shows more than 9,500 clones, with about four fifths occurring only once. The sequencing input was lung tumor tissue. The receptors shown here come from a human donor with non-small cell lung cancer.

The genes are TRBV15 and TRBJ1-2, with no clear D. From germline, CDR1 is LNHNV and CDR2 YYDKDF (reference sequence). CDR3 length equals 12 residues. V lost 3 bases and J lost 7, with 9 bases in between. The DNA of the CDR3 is TGTGCCACCAGCAGCGCTAATCGTGGCTACACCTTC. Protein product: CATSSANRGYTF.

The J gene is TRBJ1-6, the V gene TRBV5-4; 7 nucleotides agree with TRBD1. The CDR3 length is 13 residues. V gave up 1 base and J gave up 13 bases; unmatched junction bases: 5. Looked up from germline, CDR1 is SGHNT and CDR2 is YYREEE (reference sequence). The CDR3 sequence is CASSLRGPGPLHF. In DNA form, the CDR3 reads TGTGCCAGCAGCTTGAGGGGGCCAGGGCCCCTCCACTTT.

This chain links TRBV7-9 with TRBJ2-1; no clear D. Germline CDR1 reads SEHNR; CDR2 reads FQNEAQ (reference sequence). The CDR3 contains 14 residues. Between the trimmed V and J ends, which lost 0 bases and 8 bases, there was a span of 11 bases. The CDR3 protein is CASSLASGLDEQFF. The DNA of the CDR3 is TGTGCCAGCAGCTTAGCGAGTGGGCTGGATGAGCAGTTCTTC.

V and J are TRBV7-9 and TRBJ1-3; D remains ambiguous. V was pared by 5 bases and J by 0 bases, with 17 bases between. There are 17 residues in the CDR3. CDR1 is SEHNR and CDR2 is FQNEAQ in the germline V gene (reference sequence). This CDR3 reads CASSEPRVFSSGNTIYF. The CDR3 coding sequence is TGTGCCAGCAGCGAACCCCGGGTCTTCAGCTCTGGAAACACCATATATTTT.

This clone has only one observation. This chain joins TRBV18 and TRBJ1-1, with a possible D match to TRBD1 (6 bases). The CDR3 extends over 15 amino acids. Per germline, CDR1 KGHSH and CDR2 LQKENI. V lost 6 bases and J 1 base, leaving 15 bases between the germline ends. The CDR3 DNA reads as TGTGCCAGCTCCCCTACGGACAGTCCGAACACTGAAGCTTTCTTT. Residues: CASSPTDSPNTEAFF.

The CDR3 loop reads CASRGQGSSTNEKLFF. In DNA, the CDR3 is TGCGCCAGCCGGGGACAGGGGTCTTCAACTAATGAAAAACTGTTTTTT. The J gene is TRBJ1-4, the V gene TRBV5-1; 10 positions agree with TRBD1. The trim removed 7 bases at V and 0 bases at J, leaving 6 bases unmatched. CDR1 and CDR2 from the germline V gene are SGHRS and YFSETQ. The CDR3 sequence is 16 residues long. The full variable domain, rest sourced from reference TRBV5-1 and TRBJ1-4, is KAGVTQTPRYLIKTRGQQVTLSCSPISGHRSVSWYQQTPGQGLQFLFEYFSETQRNKGNFPGRFSGRQFSNSRSEMNVSTLELGDSALYLCASRGQGSSTNEKLFFGSGTQLSVL.

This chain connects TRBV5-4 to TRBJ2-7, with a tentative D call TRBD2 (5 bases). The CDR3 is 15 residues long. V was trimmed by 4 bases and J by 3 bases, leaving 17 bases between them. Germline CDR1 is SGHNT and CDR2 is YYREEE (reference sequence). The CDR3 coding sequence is TGTGCCAGCAGCCTGGGGATGGGAGCCCGCTACGAGCAGTACTTC. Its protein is CASSLGMGARYEQYF.

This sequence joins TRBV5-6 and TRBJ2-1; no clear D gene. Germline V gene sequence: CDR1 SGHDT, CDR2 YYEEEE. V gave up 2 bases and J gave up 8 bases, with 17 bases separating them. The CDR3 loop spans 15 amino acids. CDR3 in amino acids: CASSFDLTSADEQFF. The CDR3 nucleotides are TGTGCCAGCAGCTTTGACTTAACCTCGGCGGATGAGCAGTTCTTC.

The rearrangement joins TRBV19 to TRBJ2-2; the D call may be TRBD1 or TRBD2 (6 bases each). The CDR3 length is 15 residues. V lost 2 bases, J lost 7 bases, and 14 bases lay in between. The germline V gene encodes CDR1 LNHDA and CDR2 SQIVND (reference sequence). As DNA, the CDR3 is TGTGCCAGTAGTATACAGATAGGGGGAGGCGGGGAGCTGTTTTTT. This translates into CASSIQIGGGGELFF.

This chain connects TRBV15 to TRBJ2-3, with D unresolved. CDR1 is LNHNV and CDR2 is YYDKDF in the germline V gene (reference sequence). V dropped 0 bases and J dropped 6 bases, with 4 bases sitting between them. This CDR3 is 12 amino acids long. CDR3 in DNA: TGTGCCACCAGCAGAGACGGGGATACGCAGTATTTT. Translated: CATSRDGDTQYF.